The 5 T cell receptor beta chains listed next were all sequenced from one sample in a study of blood T cell repertoires in COVID-19. Clones were sequenced by immunoSEQ multiplex PCR, and TCRdb holds only the in-frame ones, with some missing. The sample has 180,000 or so clones, around 85% seen once. The sample was PBMCs or T cells enriched from blood (not recorded which). The source of these receptors is a man aged 35 to 55 who had recovered from COVID-19.

The chain recombines TRBV11-1 with TRBJ2-2, with a weak D call TRBD2 (6 bases). V was cut by 3 bases and J by 6 bases, with 17 bases left in between. The CDR3 is 16 amino acids. Per the germline V gene, CDR1 is SGHAT and CDR2 is FQDESV (reference sequence). CDR3 sequence: CASSLGGPSKSGELFF. The CDR3, as DNA: TGTGCCAGCAGCTTGGGGGGACCATCCAAGTCCGGGGAGCTGTTTTTT. Variable domain in full (rest from reference TRBV11-1 and TRBJ2-2): EAEVAQSPRYKITEKSQAVAFWCDPISGHATLYWYRQILGQGPELLVQFQDESVVDDSQLPKDRFSAERLKGVDSTLKIQPAELGDSAMYLCASSLGGPSKSGELFFGEGSRLTVL.

V gene TRBV3-1 (or the pseudogene TRBV3-2) combines with J gene TRBJ2-3; tentative D call: TRBD1 (6 bases). The V gene's germline CDR1 is LGHDT and CDR2 YNNKEL (reference sequence). Trimming removed 3 bases at V and 6 bases at J, with 19 bases between. This CDR3 spans 16 amino acids. The CDR3 reads CASSQIPRGLLDTQYF. The DNA for the CDR3 is TGTGCCAGCAGCCAGATCCCTAGGGGGTTATTGGATACGCAGTATTTT.

The chain recombines TRBV27 with TRBJ1-2; 7 bases map to TRBD1. The germline V gene has CDR1 MNHEY and CDR2 SMNVEV (reference sequence). The CDR3 consists of 14 residues. Unmatched junction bases numbered 6, after V lost 6 bases and J lost 2 bases. CDR3 loop: CASSYQGENYGYTF. The DNA for the CDR3 is TGTGCCAGCAGCTATCAGGGGGAAAACTATGGCTACACCTTC.

This rearrangement joins TRBV5-6 to TRBJ1-6; D is ambiguous. The CDR3 consists of 15 residues. V lost 2 bases and J 0 bases, leaving 6 bases between the germline ends. From germline, CDR1 is SGHDT and CDR2 YYEEEE. For the CDR3, the DNA is TGTGCCAGCAGCTTTGGGAGCTCCTATAATTCACCCCTCCACTTT. The encoded protein is CASSFGSSYNSPLHF.

CDR3 residues: CASSFTGQVYGYTF. The CDR3 nucleotides are TGTGCCAGCAGCTTTACAGGACAGGTCTATGGCTACACCTTC. The J gene is TRBJ1-2, the V gene TRBV5-4; 7 nucleotides align to TRBD1. V was clipped by 2 bases and J by 4 bases; unmatched bases: 5. The germline CDR1 and CDR2 sequences are SGHNT and YYREEE (reference sequence). CDR3 size: 14 residues.